These 7 T cell receptor beta chains share one sample of origin, sequenced in a study of blood T cell repertoires in COVID-19. Clones were read by immunoSEQ multiplex PCR, and TCRdb kept only the in-frame ones, dropping some. The sample lists under 85,000 clones, approximately 80% occurring once. The source material was peripheral blood. All receptors come from a man aged 45 to 65 with COVID-19, enrolled during active disease.

The chain joins TRBV9 to TRBJ1-1, with TRBD1 as a possible D gene (6 bases). V was cut by 2 bases and J by 3 bases, with 8 bases left in between. The CDR3 runs 13 residues. The germline gives CDR1 SGDLS, CDR2 YYNGEE. The CDR3 here is CASSVEGDTEAFF. The DNA of the CDR3 is TGTGCCAGCAGCGTCGAGGGGGACACTGAAGCTTTCTTT.

V and J are TRBV2 and TRBJ1-2, with D possibly matching TRBD1 (6 bases). Germline-derived CDR1 and CDR2 are SNHLY and FYNNEI. CDR3 length equals 15 residues. Deletions cut 3 bases from V and 2 bases from J, with 13 bases between. CDR3 protein: CASSDEAGANYGYTF. CDR3 coding DNA: TGTGCCAGCAGTGATGAGGCAGGGGCAAACTATGGCTACACCTTC.

J is TRBJ2-2 and V is TRBV12-3 or TRBV12-4; D ambiguous. The CDR3 runs 12 residues. The germline V and J ends were trimmed by 1 base and 7 bases, with 4 bases remaining between them. The CDR3 DNA reads TGTGCCAGCAGTTTAGGACACGGGGAGCTGTTTTTT. Protein: CASSLGHGELFF.

The chain has TRBV5-4 and TRBJ2-5, with 8 bases that match TRBD1. The germline gives CDR1 SGHNT, CDR2 YYREEE (reference sequence). The CDR3 has 15 residues. J gave up 2 bases and V 4 bases, and 7 bases lay outside the gene matches. CDR3 nucleotide sequence: TGTGCCAGCAGCGTCAAAACAGGGGGGCAAGAGACCCAGTACTTC. Encoded protein: CASSVKTGGQETQYF.

The genes are TRBV18 and TRBJ2-1, with 14 bases fitting TRBD2. CDR3 size: 14 residues. Germline V gene sequence: CDR1 KGHSH, CDR2 LQKENI. Trimming took 5 bases from V and 13 from J; bases not matched to a gene: 7. DNA for the CDR3: TGTGCCAGCTCAACGACTAGCGGGGGGGCCGGCCAGTTCTTC. Protein product: CASSTTSGGAGQFF. Using reference TRBV18 and TRBJ2-1 for the parts outside the CDR3, the full variable domain is NAGVMQNPRHLVRRRGQEARLRCSPMKGHSHVYWYRQLPEEGLKFMVYLQKENIIDESGMPKERFSAEFPKEGPSILRIQQVVRGDSAAYFCASSTTSGGAGQFFGPGTRLTVL.

The chain joins TRBV6-4 to TRBJ2-2; TRBD2 matches at 7 bases. The CDR3 spans 16 residues. Per the germline V gene, CDR1 is MRHNA and CDR2 is SNTAGT. J was trimmed by 4 bases and V by 0 bases; bases with no gene match: 5. The CDR3 region is CASSDSAGRVTGELFF. In DNA form, the CDR3 reads TGTGCCAGCAGTGACTCCGCGGGGAGGGTCACCGGGGAGCTGTTTTTT.

The V and J genes are TRBV5-1 and TRBJ2-5; TRBD2 is a possible D gene (6 bases). Deletions cut 5 bases from V and 4 bases from J, with 15 bases between. CDR1 and CDR2 (germline): SGHRS, YFSETQ. The CDR3 runs to 14 residues. The CDR3 DNA sequence: TGCGCCAGCAGTCAGGAGGGGCGGAGAGAGACCCAGTACTTC. It yields the protein CASSQEGRRETQYF.